This T cell receptor (beta chain) was retrieved from a study of human T cells and chemical hapten exposure. Documented time point: patch test 3, about 24 weeks after DPC sensitization. As for treatment: therapeutic diphenylcyclopropenone sensitization with weekly scalp DPC. People who gave samples had alopecia, were 18 to 70 years old, and were suitable for DPC. The CDR3 runs to 14 residues. Trimming at V came to 0 bases and at J to 7 bases, leaving 6 bases not matched to a gene. Germline CDR1 LGHDT, CDR2 YNNKEL (reference sequence). Details on this clonotype: Antigen unknown.

MiXCR was run by TCRdb on the RACE reads, yielding one entry per CDR3 protein. The profile shows fewer than 80,000 distinct CDR3 sequences, roughly 9.6% of them singletons. The study, taken as a whole, reports: With DPC sensitization, TCRs exceeding 1 in 1000 frequency showed no change.

The material sequenced was whole blood, taken in connection with sensitization to the hapten diphenylcyclopropenone (DPC). This chain connects TRBV3-1 to TRBJ2-7; TRBD1 agrees at 7 bases. This clonotype was sampled from a woman in her thirties with alopecia areata. Some clones in this sample may be carry-over from other donors' samples. The CDR3 loop reads CASSQDPGQREQYF. The CDR3 DNA reads TGTGCCAGCAGCCAAGATCCGGGACAGAGGGAGCAGTACTTC.